This T cell receptor (beta chain) emerged from a study of shared clonotypes between healthy human individuals. In the original workflow: ImmunoSEQ only sent back junction sequences with no quality scores, so filtering was done differently. The protocol was immunoSEQ multiplex PCR, while the TCRdb copy is restricted to in-frame clones and leaves out a portion. V and J calls plus clone size are reproduced from that table; the DNA served to infer D and trimming. The sample has 600,000 to 750,000 clones, around 70% seen once; the top ten hold more than 1.5%. CDR1 and CDR2 (germline): SEHNR, FQNEAQ (reference sequence). Trimming removed 5 bases from V and 5 bases from J, with 18 bases in between. CDR3 size: 15 residues.

The sequence came from a woman in her 30s in good health. This sequence joins TRBV7-9 and TRBJ2-5, with D perhaps TRBD1 (6 bases). The sample comprised memory CD4+ T cells sorted from blood. The subset denotes: CD45RA-negative fraction. The CDR3 bases are TGTGCCAGCAGCGAGAGGTGGACAGCAGGGGAGACCCAGTACTTC. It translates to CASSERWTAGETQYF.